The 18 T cell receptor beta chains in this list originate from one sample, sequenced in a study of T-cell reconstitution after alpha-beta-depleted transplantation in children. A library of TCRbeta sequences, prepared with unique molecular identifiers, was generated. MiXCR was run by TCRdb on the PCR reads, yielding one entry per CDR3 protein. The table records under 300,000 distinct CDR3 sequences, 11% of them present only once. Sequencing was performed on peripheral blood, taken 180 days after TCRalphabeta/CD19-depleted stem cell transplant. The origin of the receptors is a male patient between 2 and 10 years old who had a stem cell transplant for chronic granulomatous disease, so the T cells may come from the graft donor.

In its sample, this clonotype was seen many times. V gene TRBV6-2 or TRBV6-3 combines with J gene TRBJ2-2; 15 positions agree with TRBD2. Germline V gives CDR1 MNHEY, CDR2 SVGEGT. The CDR3 covers 18 residues. Unmatched junction bases numbered 10, after V lost 7 bases and J lost 4 bases. As DNA, the CDR3 is TGTGCCAGCAAAACCGGACTAGCGGGAGGGCCTGTCACCGGGGAGCTGTTTTTT. This encodes CASKTGLAGGPVTGELFF.

Judged by abundance, this clonotype is medium-sized (0.01 to 0.1%). The chain links TRBV6-5 to TRBJ1-4; TRBD1 might be the D (5 bases). The V end lost 0 bases, the J end lost 7 bases, and 12 bases lay between the germline ends. The CDR3 consists of 15 residues. Per germline, CDR1 MNHEY and CDR2 SVGAGI. CDR3 DNA sequence: TGTGCCAGCAGTTACTCGGGAGGGGTTGGTGAAAAACTGTTTTTT. Translation gives CASSYSGGVGEKLFF.

This clonotype was detected many times. V usage is TRBV28 and J usage is TRBJ2-2; 7 bases line up with TRBD2. In germline, CDR1 is MDHEN, CDR2 SYDVKM. CDR3 length equals 16 residues. Unmatched junction bases numbered 5, after V lost 2 bases and J lost 2 bases. The CDR3 bases are TGTGCCAGCAGTTTAAGGGCTAGCGGAAACACCGGGGAGCTGTTTTTT. Translated, it gives CASSLRASGNTGELFF.

This clonotype occurred many times. V is TRBV20-1 and J is TRBJ2-7; 13 positions agree with TRBD2. The germline V gene has CDR1 DFQATT and CDR2 SNEGSKA (reference sequence). CDR3 length: 13 amino acids. The ends lost 6 bases at V and 6 bases at J; junction bases unmatched: 5. The CDR3 sequence is CSATGLAGFEQYF. CDR3 nucleotide sequence: TGCAGTGCCACGGGACTAGCGGGATTCGAGCAGTACTTC.

In its sample, this clonotype was seen many times. The CDR3 bases are TGTGCCAGCAGCTTTCCCTTGGACGGGAGCCACGAGCAGTACTTC. Its translation is CASSFPLDGSHEQYF. The gene calls are TRBV7-9 and TRBJ2-7, with a possible D match to TRBD2 (6 bases). This CDR3 region has 15 residues. CDR1 and CDR2 from the germline V gene are SEHNR and FQNEAQ (reference sequence). The germline V and J ends were trimmed by 3 bases and 5 bases, with 17 bases remaining between them.

The chain couples TRBV19 to TRBJ2-7; TRBD1 might be the D (6 bases). There are 14 residues in the CDR3. Deletions cut 2 bases from V and 0 bases from J, with 8 bases between. Germline CDR1 LNHDA, CDR2 SQIVND (reference sequence). CDR3 sequence reads: CASSITDSSYEQYF. The CDR3 DNA reads as TGTGCCAGTAGTATAACGGACAGCTCCTACGAGCAGTACTTC.

This clonotype came up many times. The J gene is TRBJ2-7, the V gene TRBV10-2; the D is unclear. There are 13 residues in the CDR3. V gave up 6 bases and J gave up 1 base, with 10 bases separating them. The germline V gene encodes CDR1 WSHSY and CDR2 SAAADI. The chain's CDR3 is CASRVATSYEQYF. CDR3 bases: TGCGCCAGCAGAGTTGCGACTTCCTACGAGCAGTACTTC.

This clonotype showed up many times. V is TRBV29-1 and J is TRBJ1-1; D might be TRBD1 (5 bases). CDR1 is SQVTM and CDR2 is ANQGSEA in the germline V gene. V gave up 5 bases and J gave up 5 bases, with 12 bases separating them. The CDR3 is 12 amino acids. The CDR3: CSVLQGRTEAFF. In DNA, the CDR3 is TGCAGCGTTCTCCAGGGACGAACTGAAGCTTTCTTT. The full variable domain, in which reference TRBV29-1 and TRBJ1-1 provide the parts outside the CDR3, is SAVISQKPSRDICQRGTSLTIQCQVDSQVTMMFWYRQQPGQSLTLIATANQGSEATYESGFVIDKFPISRPNLTFSTLTVSNMSPEDSSIYLCSVLQGRTEAFFGQGTRLTVV.

This clonotype was counted ten times or more. The rearrangement joins TRBV20-1 to TRBJ1-4, with 9 bases that match TRBD1. The germline V gene encodes CDR1 DFQATT and CDR2 SNEGSKA (reference sequence). V dropped 1 base and J dropped 13; count of bases not matched to a gene: 7. This CDR3 comprises 13 residues. CDR3 region: CSARGDRGIGLFF. Written as DNA, the CDR3 is TGCAGTGCTAGAGGAGACAGGGGGATAGGACTGTTTTTT.

This clonotype occurred many times. V gene TRBV12-3 or TRBV12-4 combines with J gene TRBJ2-1, with D perhaps matching TRBD1 (5 bases). This CDR3 region has 15 residues. The ends were cut back, 2 bases at V and 5 bases at J, with 13 bases in the middle. In DNA form, the CDR3 reads TGTGCCAGCAGTTTACAGGGTGGATTAAACAATGAGCAGTTCTTC. Translating it yields CASSLQGGLNNEQFF.

The J gene is TRBJ2-3, the V gene TRBV29-1, with 8 bases aligning to TRBD1. The germline V gene encodes CDR1 SQVTM and CDR2 ANQGSEA. Trimming took 7 bases from V and 3 from J; bases not matched to a gene: 9. This CDR3 is 14 amino acids long. In nucleotides, the CDR3 is TGCAGCGGATGGACAGGGATTAGGACAGATACGCAGTATTTT. Translated, it gives CSGWTGIRTDTQYF.

This clonotype was recorded many times. This chain uses TRBV20-1 with TRBJ2-7; TRBD2 agrees at 9 bases. Germline V gives CDR1 DFQATT, CDR2 SNEGSKA (reference sequence). This CDR3 is built from 17 residues. Trimming took 1 base from V and 0 from J; bases not matched to a gene: 10. DNA of the CDR3: TGCAGTGCTAGAGCTTTAGGGCGGGGGGGCCTCTCCTACGAGCAGTACTTC. This encodes CSARALGRGGLSYEQYF.

In its sample, this clonotype was seen many times. V and J are TRBV6-1 and TRBJ1-1, with 9 bases fitting TRBD1. Germline loops: CDR1 MNHNS, CDR2 SASEGT. The CDR3 sequence is 15 residues long. J gave up 11 bases and V 4 bases, and 14 bases lay outside the gene matches. Written as DNA, the CDR3 is TGTGCCAGCAGTGGCGGACAGGGGCCTACTAAGATGGCTTTCTTT. The encoded protein is CASSGGQGPTKMAFF.

In its sample, this clonotype was seen many times. This chain uses TRBV11-2 with TRBJ1-2; 10 bases are a match to TRBD1. This CDR3 has 16 amino acids. From germline, CDR1 is SGHAT and CDR2 FQNNGV. The ends lost 1 base at V and 6 bases at J; junction bases unmatched: 8. CDR3 loop: CASSLAKSGTGDGYTF. CDR3 coding DNA: TGTGCCAGCAGCTTAGCGAAGTCCGGGACAGGGGATGGCTACACCTTC. The variable domain in full, completed from reference TRBV11-2 and TRBJ1-2, reads EAGVAQSPRYKIIEKRQSVAFWCNPISGHATLYWYQQILGQGPKLLIQFQNNGVVDDSQLPKDRFSAERLKGVDSTLKIQPAKLEDSAVYLCASSLAKSGTGDGYTFGSGTRLTVV.

This clonotype was counted at least ten times. V gene TRBV18 combines with J gene TRBJ1-6, with D hard to call. This CDR3 spans 17 amino acids. Trimming stripped 3 bases from V and 6 bases from J, with 18 bases between. Per the germline V gene, CDR1 is KGHSH and CDR2 is LQKENI. CDR3 loop: CASSPLTLPGLNSPLHF. CDR3 nucleotide sequence: TGTGCCAGCTCACCTCTGACATTGCCAGGCCTTAATTCACCCCTCCACTTT.

This clonotype was seen many times. The chain has TRBV4-1 and TRBJ1-2; TRBD1 might be the D (6 bases). Germline CDR1 and CDR2: MGHRA and YSYEKL. Deletions cut 0 bases from V and 4 bases from J, with 9 bases between. This CDR3 has 14 residues. The DNA of the CDR3 is TGCGCCAGCAGCCAAGATTTGACAGGCTATGGCTACACCTTC. This encodes CASSQDLTGYGYTF.

This clonotype was recorded many times. The CDR3 reads CSVRRGLTNVLTF. In DNA form, the CDR3 reads TGCAGCGTCCGCAGGGGTCTCACCAACGTCCTGACTTTC. V usage is TRBV29-1 and J usage is TRBJ2-6, with a possible D match to TRBD1 (6 bases). The V and J ends lost 6 bases and 8 bases respectively, with 14 bases between them. CDR1 and CDR2 (germline): SQVTM, ANQGSEA. The CDR3 runs 13 residues. The complete variable domain, with remaining parts taken from reference TRBV29-1 and TRBJ2-6, reads SAVISQKPSRDICQRGTSLTIQCQVDSQVTMMFWYRQQPGQSLTLIATANQGSEATYESGFVIDKFPISRPNLTFSTLTVSNMSPEDSSIYLCSVRRGLTNVLTFGAGSRLTVL.

The CDR3 DNA follows: TGTGCCAGCAGCGCCCGTTGGGCCAACGTCCTGACTTTC. This sequence encodes CASSARWANVLTF. The chain has TRBV6-2 or TRBV6-3 and TRBJ2-6, with D hard to call. V was shortened by 6 bases and J by 5 bases, with 8 bases between the two germline ends. Germline V gene sequence: CDR1 MNHEY, CDR2 SVGEGT. This CDR3 region has 13 residues.